This entry lists 12 T cell receptor beta chains sequenced from one sample in a study of T cells in Graves' hyperthyroidism and ophthalmopathy. Template material for amplifying TCR beta CDR3 regions consisted of RNA transcripts. HTBI primers were the set used in a first-round RT-PCR of the TCR CDR3. TCRdb re-analysed the multiplex PCR reads in MiXCR, keeping a single row per CDR3 protein. The sample lists about 130,000 distinct CDR3 sequences; approximately 20% were seen once. Source material: blood. The receptors stem from a woman between 45 and 60 years old with Graves' hyperthyroidism that later progressed to Graves' ophthalmopathy.

This clonotype was counted ten times or more. J is TRBJ1-1 and V is TRBV3-1; perhaps TRBD1 as D (6 bases). The germline V gene encodes CDR1 LGHDT and CDR2 YNNKEL (reference sequence). V was shortened by 4 bases and J by 5 bases, with 14 bases between the two germline ends. The CDR3 has 14 residues. DNA for the CDR3: TGTGCCAGCAGCCCACAGGGCGGCGTTACTGAAGCTTTCTTT. The encoded protein is CASSPQGGVTEAFF.

The chain recombines TRBV7-2 with TRBJ1-1; D uncertain. The CDR3 is 16 amino acids. Germline loops: CDR1 SGHTA, CDR2 FQGNSA. V dropped 1 base and J dropped 0 bases, with 12 bases sitting between them. CDR3 DNA: TGTGCCAGCAGCTTAGTGGCAGGAAAAATGAACACTGAAGCTTTCTTT. The encoded protein is CASSLVAGKMNTEAFF.

This clonotype came up many times. J is TRBJ1-2 and V is TRBV28, with 9 bases fitting TRBD1. Looked up from germline, CDR1 is MDHEN and CDR2 is SYDVKM. V lost 7 bases, J lost 6 bases, and 18 bases stayed unmatched. The CDR3 has 17 residues. CDR3 loop: CASKIIGTGLRRNGYTF. For the CDR3, the DNA is TGTGCCAGCAAGATAATCGGGACAGGGCTCAGGCGAAATGGCTACACCTTC.

The table lists this clonotype with many counts. This CDR3 reads CASSGRTETNYGYTF. CDR3 in DNA: TGTGCCAGCAGTGGACGGACGGAGACTAACTATGGCTACACCTTC. The V gene is TRBV27, the J gene TRBJ1-2; no definite D call. CDR3 length: 15 residues. Looked up from germline, CDR1 is MNHEY and CDR2 is SMNVEV (reference sequence). The V and J ends lost 5 bases and 0 bases respectively, with 13 bases between them.

This rearrangement joins TRBV20-1 to TRBJ2-7; TRBD2 matches at 8 bases. The CDR3 sequence is 14 residues long. Per the germline V gene, CDR1 is DFQATT and CDR2 is SNEGSKA (reference sequence). V gave up 6 bases and J gave up 3 bases; unmatched junction bases: 10. The CDR3, as DNA: TGCAGTGCCCTCCGACGGGAGGGCCTCTACGAGCAGTACTTC. It yields the protein CSALRREGLYEQYF.

This chain uses TRBV19 with TRBJ1-5; possible D gene TRBD1, 5 bases. In germline, CDR1 is LNHDA, CDR2 SQIVND (reference sequence). V dropped 3 bases and J dropped 3 bases, with 9 bases sitting between them. The CDR3 contains 14 residues. Here the CDR3 DNA reads TGTGCCAGTAGTATTTCGGGGCTCAATCAGCCCCAGCATTTT. Its protein is CASSISGLNQPQHF.

This clonotype showed up just a few times. As DNA, the CDR3 is TGCAGCGTACAGGATAGCAATCAGCCCCAGCATTTT. Translating gives CSVQDSNQPQHF. The chain carries TRBV29-1 and TRBJ1-5; TRBD1 is a possible D gene (5 bases). V was clipped by 6 bases and J by 0 bases, with 6 bases between them. The CDR3 extends over 12 amino acids. The germline V gene encodes CDR1 SQVTM and CDR2 ANQGSEA.

This clonotype was counted at least ten times. The chain has TRBV5-1 and TRBJ2-1; 8 bases agree with TRBD2. The CDR3 runs to 17 residues. The germline V gene encodes CDR1 SGHRS and CDR2 YFSETQ. The trim removed 0 bases at V and 5 bases at J, leaving 10 bases unmatched. DNA for the CDR3: TGCGCCAGCAGCTTGGAGACCGGGACTAGAAGAAACAATGAGCAGTTCTTC. As protein: CASSLETGTRRNNEQFF.

This clonotype was counted many times. A read error may produce the germline difference seen at one junction end. The chain joins TRBV7-2 to TRBJ2-1, with a possible D match to TRBD2 (6 bases). The CDR3 spans 14 residues. Looked up from germline, CDR1 is SGHTA and CDR2 is FQGNSA. CDR3 protein: CASSLRDSSNEQFF. The CDR3 DNA reads as TGTGCCAGCAGCCTCCGGGACTCCTCCAATGAGCAGTTCTTC. The whole variable domain, filled in from reference TRBV7-2 and TRBJ2-1, reads GAGVSQSPSNKVTEKGKDVELRCDPISGHTALYWYRQSLGQGLEFLIYFQGNSAPDKSGLPSDRFSAERTGGSVSTLTIQRTQQEDSAVYLCASSLRDSSNEQFFGPGTRLTVL.

This clonotype was detected many times. The chain is built from TRBV29-1 and TRBJ2-1; 11 bases match TRBD2. Germline V gene data show CDR1 as SQVTM and CDR2 as ANQGSEA. The CDR3 is 17 amino acids. V gave up 7 bases and J gave up 0 bases; unmatched junction bases: 11. CDR3 loop: CSAPGLAEGSSYNEQFF. In DNA form, the CDR3 reads TGCAGCGCACCGGGACTAGCGGAGGGGAGCTCCTACAATGAGCAGTTCTTC.

This clonotype was found once. This chain links TRBV12-3 or TRBV12-4 with TRBJ2-3; no definite D call. Trimming shortened V by 2 bases and J by 6 bases, and 6 bases separated the two germline ends. This CDR3 contains 12 residues. The CDR3 DNA is TGTGCCAGCAGTTTAACACTTGATACGCAGTATTTT. Translated: CASSLTLDTQYF.

This clonotype appeared many times. J is TRBJ2-7 and V is TRBV20-1, with 7 positions matching TRBD2. Germline V gene lookup returns CDR1 DFQATT and CDR2 SNEGSKA (reference sequence). The CDR3 runs 15 residues. The V segment lost 3 bases and the J segment 2 bases; nucleotides outside the gene matches: 10. In nucleotides, the CDR3 is TGCAGTGCTAGCGGCGGGAGAAGTCGGACCTACGAGCAGTACTTC. Its translation is CSASGGRSRTYEQYF.